This T cell receptor beta chain was retrieved from a study of OX40 agonist ivuxolimab in advanced cancers. The wider study: Earlier treatment with anti-PD-1, anti-PD-L1 or anti-CTLA-4 was permitted, and about 40% had received some.

From germline, CDR1 is MNHEY and CDR2 SVGAGI. The CDR3 is made up of 14 amino acids. V was clipped by 8 bases and J by 2 bases; unmatched bases: 9. Only a few counts were recorded for this clone. Profiling relied on immunoSEQ multiplex PCR, and the TCRdb table lists in-frame clones only, not all of them. This table holds around 100,000 clones, around nine tenths found once. This receptor was obtained from an adult with an advanced solid tumor such as melanoma, head and neck, liver or kidney cancer. The sample in question was CD4+ or CD8+ T cells sorted from blood, obtained in a trial of the OX40 agonist ivuxolimab. V gene TRBV6-5 combines with J gene TRBJ2-7; TRBD2 aligns across 7 bases. The chain's CDR3 is CASWAGVPPYEQYF. As DNA, the CDR3 is TGTGCCAGCTGGGCGGGGGTCCCTCCCTACGAGCAGTACTTC.